A selection of T cell receptor beta chains follows, all from one sample in a study of T cell responses to AZD1222 COVID-19 vaccine. TCRdb keeps only in-frame clones here, not all; method: immunoSEQ multiplex PCR. The table shows around 83,000 clones, with about 88% occurring only once. Sequenced here: peripheral blood, sampled on day 0 of AZD1222 vaccination. The source of these receptors is an adult in good health. Both conserved end residues are part of each CDR3. D genes are given only for firm matches. Size tells how often a clone was seen (once, few, many) or the class of an expanded clone, and some rows leave it out.

CDR3 length	clone size	D gene	V gene	J gene	CDR3 protein	CDR3 DNA
14	NA	NA	TRBV13	TRBJ2-1	CASSFPTERNEQFF	TGTGCCAGCAGCTTCCCTACAGAAAGGAATGAGCAGTTCTTC
14	NA	NA	TRBV3-1/TRBV3-2	TRBJ1-2	CASSQAGDDYGYTF	TGTGCCAGCAGCCAAGCGGGGGACGACTATGGCTACACCTTC
13	NA	NA	TRBV7-2	TRBJ2-7	CASSFGAGNEQYF	TGTGCCAGCAGCTTCGGCGCGGGAAACGAGCAGTACTTC
16	NA	TRBD1	TRBV4-1	TRBJ2-7	CASSQEGTGMRYEQYF	TGCGCCAGCAGCCAGGAAGGGACAGGCATGAGGTACGAGCAGTACTTC
11	NA	NA	TRBV4-1	TRBJ1-2	CASSLPRGYTF	TGCGCCAGCAGCCTTCCTCGGGGCTACACCTTC
13	NA	TRBD2	TRBV27	TRBJ2-7	CASTRLAGGEQYF	TGTGCCAGCACCCGACTAGCGGGAGGCGAGCAGTACTTC
13	NA	NA	TRBV28	TRBJ1-2	CASSSPGHYGYTF	TGTGCCAGCAGTTCTCCGGGTCACTATGGCTACACCTTC
15	NA	TRBD1	TRBV5-6	TRBJ1-5	CASSSTGQGDQPQHF	TGTGCCAGCAGCAGTACGGGACAGGGCGATCAGCCCCAGCATTTT
11	NA	NA	TRBV3-1/TRBV3-2	TRBJ2-7	CASSASYEQYF	TGTGCCAGCAGCGCAAGCTACGAGCAGTACTTC
18	NA	TRBD2	TRBV10-3	TRBJ2-2	CAISGYNTSGRGTGELFF	TGTGCCATCAGCGGCTACAATACTAGCGGGAGAGGCACCGGGGAGCTGTTTTTT
15	NA	NA	TRBV2	TRBJ2-7	CASSPTYRFSYEQYF	TGTGCCAGCAGTCCTACTTACAGGTTCTCCTACGAGCAGTACTTC
12	few	NA	TRBV7-3	TRBJ2-7	CASSLTSYEQYF	TGTGCCAGCAGCTTGACCTCCTACGAGCAGTACTTC
15	NA	TRBD1	TRBV3-1/TRBV3-2	TRBJ1-2	CASSLSGQGTYGYTF	TGTGCCAGCAGCCTCAGTGGACAGGGGACCTATGGCTACACCTTC
13	NA	NA	TRBV6-4	TRBJ1-1	CASKVQPNTEAFF	TGTGCCAGCAAGGTGCAGCCGAACACTGAAGCTTTCTTT
14	NA	NA	TRBV6-5	TRBJ1-6	CATEWGRGNSPLHF	TGTGCCACAGAGTGGGGTCGTGGAAACTCACCCCTCCACTTT
16	NA	TRBD2	TRBV27	TRBJ2-3	CASSLDSSGRLNTQYF	TGTGCCAGCAGTTTAGACTCTAGCGGGAGGTTAAATACGCAGTATTTT
14	NA	NA	TRBV19	TRBJ1-5	CASSKAGPNQPQHF	TGTGCCAGTAGTAAGGCAGGGCCCAATCAGCCCCAGCATTTT
11	NA	NA	TRBV28	TRBJ2-1	CASSSPRGQFF	TGTGCCAGCAGCTCCCCTCGGGGGCAGTTCTTC
15	NA	NA	TRBV7-3	TRBJ2-1	CASSLDQGGYNEQFF	TGTGCCAGCAGCTTAGACCAGGGAGGTTACAATGAGCAGTTCTTC
13	NA	NA	TRBV23-1	TRBJ2-1	CASNRSENNEQFF	TGCGCCAGCAACCGGTCGGAGAACAATGAGCAGTTCTTC
16	NA	TRBD1	TRBV27	TRBJ1-2	CASSPGTGGNYYGYTF	TGTGCCAGCAGTCCAGGGACAGGGGGCAATTACTATGGCTACACCTTC
15	NA	NA	TRBV16	TRBJ1-1	CASSQSQGVSGEAFF	TGTGCCAGCAGCCAATCTCAGGGTGTCAGCGGTGAAGCTTTCTTT
12	NA	TRBD1	TRBV5-1	TRBJ1-1	CASSQTGAEAFF	TGCGCCAGCAGCCAAACAGGGGCTGAAGCTTTCTTT
14	NA	NA	TRBV29-1	TRBJ2-1	CSATIGGASNEQFF	TGCAGCGCCACGATAGGGGGGGCCAGCAATGAGCAGTTCTTC
15	NA	NA	TRBV5-8	TRBJ2-1	CASSRDQSSYNEQFF	TGTGCCAGCAGCCGGGACCAAAGCTCCTACAATGAGCAGTTCTTC
15	NA	NA	TRBV10-3	TRBJ1-4	CAISKGGTTNEKLFF	TGTGCCATCAGTAAGGGCGGAACAACTAATGAAAAACTGTTTTTT
18	NA	TRBD1	TRBV5-1	TRBJ1-3	CASSSLPRQGTAGNTIYF	TGCGCCAGCAGCTCGCTACCTCGACAGGGAACGGCTGGAAACACCATATATTTT
14	NA	NA	TRBV5-1	TRBJ2-1	CASSLVTGIDEQFF	TGCGCCAGCAGCTTGGTCACAGGGATCGATGAGCAGTTCTTC
15	NA	TRBD1	TRBV7-2	TRBJ1-5	CASSPGTGHNQPQHF	TGTGCCAGCAGCCCCGGGACAGGGCACAATCAGCCCCAGCATTTT
12	NA	NA	TRBV7-9	TRBJ1-2	CASSPVGYGYTF	TGTGCCAGCAGCCCGGTTGGCTATGGCTACACCTTC
12	NA	NA	TRBV7-9	TRBJ1-5	CASSLPGQPQHF	TGTGCCAGCAGCCTTCCCGGTCAGCCCCAGCATTTT
16	NA	TRBD1	TRBV9	TRBJ1-3	CASSVAGTASGNTIYF	TGTGCCAGCAGCGTAGCTGGGACAGCATCTGGAAACACCATATATTTT
15	once	NA	TRBV9	TRBJ1-3	CASSVGKGARNTIYF	TGTGCCAGCAGCGTAGGTAAAGGGGCCCGGAACACCATATATTTT
15	NA	TRBD1	TRBV4-3	TRBJ2-7	CASSYGTVDSYEQYF	TGCGCCAGCAGCTACGGGACAGTTGACTCCTACGAGCAGTACTTC
16	NA	NA	TRBV28	TRBJ2-2	CASSLGTVSSTGELFF	TGTGCCAGCAGTTTAGGGACCGTATCAAGCACCGGGGAGCTGTTTTTT
14	NA	TRBD2	TRBV2	TRBJ2-3	CASSWTSGADTQYF	TGTGCCAGCAGTTGGACTAGCGGGGCAGATACGCAGTATTTT
16	NA	TRBD2	TRBV7-2	TRBJ2-5	CASSLGLAGGQETQYF	TGTGCCAGCAGCTTAGGGCTAGCGGGAGGCCAAGAGACCCAGTACTTC
15	NA	TRBD1	TRBV27	TRBJ2-7	CASSIWTGGGYEQYF	TGTGCCAGCAGTATCTGGACAGGGGGCGGCTACGAGCAGTACTTC
15	NA	NA	TRBV6-1	TRBJ1-5	CASSEQGGSNQPQHF	TGTGCCAGCAGTGAACAGGGAGGAAGCAATCAGCCCCAGCATTTT
15	few	NA	TRBV6-2/TRBV6-3	TRBJ1-6	CASSNWGGRNSPLHF	TGTGCCAGCAGTAACTGGGGGGGTCGCAATTCACCCCTCCACTTT
14	NA	NA	TRBV10-3	TRBJ2-3	CAISFAGREDTQYF	TGTGCCATCAGTTTCGCGGGGCGAGAAGATACGCAGTATTTT
13	once	NA	TRBV12-5	TRBJ1-2	CASALATNYGYTF	TGTGCTAGTGCTCTGGCCACTAACTATGGCTACACCTTC
13	medium-sized	NA	TRBV6-4	TRBJ1-1	CASKFNEGTEAFF	TGTGCCAGCAAATTTAACGAGGGCACTGAAGCTTTCTTT
11	NA	NA	TRBV5-1	TRBJ1-1	CASSLDSRAFF	TGCGCCAGCAGCTTGGACAGCCGAGCTTTCTTT
14	NA	NA	TRBV9	TRBJ2-2	CASRGRQNTGELFF	TGTGCCAGTAGAGGGCGACAAAACACCGGGGAGCTGTTTTTT
12	NA	NA	TRBV7-2	TRBJ1-5	CASSLFQEPQHF	TGTGCCAGCAGCTTATTCCAAGAGCCCCAGCATTTT
15	few	NA	TRBV10-3	TRBJ1-6	CAISDEGSRNSPLHF	TGTGCCATCAGTGATGAGGGATCGCGAAATTCACCCCTCCACTTT
15	NA	TRBD1	TRBV4-3	TRBJ2-2	CASSQEGTGAGELFF	TGCGCCAGCAGCCAAGAAGGGACAGGGGCCGGGGAGCTGTTTTTT
11	NA	NA	TRBV12-5	TRBJ2-3	CASGQGDTQYF	TGTGCTAGTGGCCAGGGGGATACGCAGTATTTT
13	NA	NA	TRBV6-5	TRBJ1-4	CASRGQLNEKLFF	TGTGCCAGCAGGGGCCAACTTAATGAAAAACTGTTTTTT
14	NA	NA	TRBV9	TRBJ1-6	CASSPSGTYSPLHF	TGTGCCAGCAGCCCCTCCGGGACTTACTCACCCCTCCACTTT
11	NA	NA	TRBV19	TRBJ1-5	CASSMTGPQHF	TGTGCCAGTAGTATGACCGGACCCCAGCATTTT
11	NA	NA	TRBV12-5	TRBJ1-5	CASGLTQPQHF	TGTGCTAGTGGCCTCACTCAGCCCCAGCATTTT
13	once	NA	TRBV24-1	TRBJ2-1	CATSDFMGNEQFF	TGTGCCACCAGTGATTTTATGGGTAATGAGCAGTTCTTC
17	NA	NA	TRBV29-1	TRBJ2-1	CSVPIRGTTPDYNEQFF	TGCAGCGTCCCTATCCGGGGCACTACCCCGGACTACAATGAGCAGTTCTTC